Detailed here is one TCR beta chain. The entry originates in a study of CD8 T cells in ankylosing spondylitis. Germline CDR1 reads SGHAT; CDR2 reads FQNNGV. The V gene lost 3 bases and the J gene lost 5 bases, with 10 bases spanning the gap. The CDR3 is made up of 13 amino acids. MiXCR, applied by TCRdb to the 5' RACE reads, yields one record per CDR3 protein. Of 150,000 to 250,000 distinct CDR3 sequences in the sample, 9.5% to 15% were seen once. Source material: blood, either unsorted or a sorted T cell fraction (not recorded which). The chain combines TRBV11-2 with TRBJ1-1; D is unresolved. This clonotype was sampled from a male donor with ankylosing spondylitis or in good health (not recorded which). CDR3 loop: CASSFSPATEAFF. The CDR3 coding sequence is TGTGCCAGCAGCTTTTCCCCGGCGACTGAAGCTTTCTTT.